One sample yielded the 13 T cell receptor beta chains listed below, sequenced in a study of T cell repertoires in ileal Crohn's disease. Assay used: immunoSEQ multiplex PCR; TCRdb lists only in-frame clones, some missing. The table lists around 4,200 clones, 75% to 85% of them singletons. The sample comprised ileal tissue. The receptors originated from an adult with Crohn's disease.

This clone was found a few times. This chain uses TRBV30 with TRBJ2-3, with D perhaps TRBD2 (5 bases). CDR3 size: 14 residues. The germline CDR1 and CDR2 sequences are GTSNPN and SVGIG (reference sequence). V lost 2 bases and J 2 bases, leaving 11 bases between the germline ends. CDR3 nucleotide sequence: TGTGCCTGGAGTTTGGGCGGACTCACAGATACGCAGTATTTT. Encoded protein: CAWSLGGLTDTQYF. Using reference TRBV30 and TRBJ2-3 for the parts outside the CDR3, the full variable domain is SQTIHQWPATLVQPVGSPLSLECTVEGTSNPNLYWYRQAAGRGLQLLFYSVGIGQISSEVPQNLSASRPQDRQFILSSKKLLLSDSGFYLCAWSLGGLTDTQYFGPGTRLTVL.

The gene calls are TRBV2 and TRBJ2-5, with a weak D call TRBD1 (6 bases). Trimming took 4 bases from V and 13 from J, leaving 25 bases between them. Germline V CDR1 and CDR2: SNHLY, FYNNEI. The CDR3 sequence is 15 residues long. The CDR3 DNA reads as TGTGCCAGCAGTGGTGGGACAAGATCTCTAGGGAATCGGTACTTC. As protein: CASSGGTRSLGNRYF. The whole variable domain, remainder taken from reference TRBV2 and TRBJ2-5, is EPEVTQTPSHQVTQMGQEVILRCVPISNHLYFYWYRQILGQKVEFLVSFYNNEISEKSEIFDDQFSVERPDGSNFTLKIRSTKLEDSAMYFCASSGGTRSLGNRYFGPGTRLLVL.

The chain employs TRBV5-1 and TRBJ2-1; 7 positions match TRBD2. This CDR3 spans 16 amino acids. Trimming cost V 5 bases and J 3 bases; bases outside gene matches: 11. The germline gives CDR1 SGHRS, CDR2 YFSETQ. The CDR3 is CASSAASREIYNEQFF. DNA of the CDR3: TGCGCCAGCAGTGCCGCTTCGCGGGAGATCTACAATGAGCAGTTCTTC.

The V and J genes are TRBV29-1 and TRBJ2-3; 12 bases agree with TRBD2. The CDR3 contains 22 residues. The germline CDR1 and CDR2 sequences are SQVTM and ANQGSEA. V shed 5 bases and J 4 bases; nucleotides not matched to a gene: 28. CDR3 coding DNA: TGCAGCGTTCTACTTTACCTTACTGCCCGACTAGCGGGAGAGGGTGTCGCAGATACGCAGTATTTT. It translates to CSVLLYLTARLAGEGVADTQYF.

This sequence joins TRBV7-3 and TRBJ2-1; the match to TRBD2 covers 9 bases. The V gene end was trimmed by 5 bases and the J gene end by 8 bases; junction bases not matched to a gene: 7. Germline assignment: CDR1 SGHTA and CDR2 FQGTGA. This CDR3 has 14 amino acids. The CDR3 DNA reads as TGTGCCAGCAGCCCGGGACTAGCTTCCGATGAGCAGTTCTTC. It translates to CASSPGLASDEQFF.

Only one count was recorded for this clone. The chain combines TRBV11-1 with TRBJ2-1; 11 bases are a match to TRBD2. Germline-derived CDR1 and CDR2 are SGHAT and FQDESV (reference sequence). V trimming: 4 bases; J trimming: 6 bases; junction bases outside the gene matches: 5. The CDR3 is 15 residues long. The CDR3 coding sequence is TGTGCCAGCAGCTCCATTCTAGCGGGAGGCAATGAGCAGTTCTTC. Protein: CASSSILAGGNEQFF.

This clone came up once. The chain combines TRBV7-2 with TRBJ2-5; possible D gene TRBD1, 5 bases. V was pared by 4 bases and J by 4 bases, with 7 bases between. CDR1 and CDR2 (germline): SGHTA, FQGNSA. This CDR3 contains 12 residues. CDR3 DNA: TGTGCCAGCAGCTCAGGGCGAGAGACCCAGTACTTC. As protein: CASSSGRETQYF.

The chain is built from TRBV14 and TRBJ2-1, with 9 bases fitting TRBD2. Germline V gene data show CDR1 as SGHDN and CDR2 as FVKESK. The CDR3 runs to 15 residues. V was pared by 4 bases and J by 4 bases, with 5 bases of the junction left unmatched. As DNA, the CDR3 is TGTGCCAGCAGCCCTTCGCGGGGGGGTTACAATGAGCAGTTCTTC. It translates to CASSPSRGGYNEQFF.

In its sample, this clone was seen a few times. This sequence joins TRBV4-3 and TRBJ2-2, with a possible D match to TRBD1 (5 bases). The V end lost 2 bases, the J end lost 9 bases, and 10 bases lay between the germline ends. Germline V gene data show CDR1 as LGHNA and CDR2 as YSLEER. The CDR3 sequence is 13 residues long. The CDR3 reads CASSQRWGRELFF. The CDR3 coding sequence is TGCGCCAGCAGCCAACGGTGGGGCCGGGAGCTGTTTTTT.

This rearrangement joins TRBV28 to TRBJ1-5, with 10 bases aligning to TRBD1. The CDR3 extends over 14 amino acids. Trimming removed 5 bases from V and 7 bases from J; junction bases left unmatched: 5. The V gene's germline CDR1 is MDHEN and CDR2 SYDVKM. DNA for the CDR3: TGTGCCAGCAGTCGACAGGGGGCATGGCAGCCCCAGCATTTT. Translation: CASSRQGAWQPQHF. The variable domain in full, completed from reference TRBV28 and TRBJ1-5, reads DVKVTQSSRYLVKRTGEKVFLECVQDMDHENMFWYRQDPGLGLRLIYFSYDVKMKEKGDIPEGYSVSREKKERFSLILESASTNQTSMYLCASSRQGAWQPQHFGDGTRLSIL.

This clone was seen only a few times. CDR3 DNA: TGTGCCAGTAGTATGGGGGCAGGTTATGGAAACACCATATATTTT. As protein: CASSMGAGYGNTIYF. The chain is built from TRBV19 and TRBJ1-3, with a tentative D call TRBD1 (6 bases). CDR1 is LNHDA and CDR2 is SQIVND in the germline V gene (reference sequence). The ends were cut back, 3 bases at V and 3 bases at J, with 12 bases in the middle. The CDR3 is made up of 15 amino acids.

The chain uses TRBV9 and TRBJ2-1; 10 bases are a match to TRBD2. This CDR3 is 19 amino acids long. After removal of 0 bases from V and 3 bases from J, the junction contained 12 bases not matched to a gene. Germline values: CDR1 SGDLS, CDR2 YYNGEE. This chain's CDR3 is CASSVVGERGTSVYNEQFF. The CDR3 nucleotides read TGTGCCAGCAGCGTAGTAGGCGAGAGGGGGACTAGCGTCTACAATGAGCAGTTCTTC.

The chain has TRBV5-1 and TRBJ2-7; perhaps TRBD2 as D (6 bases). V lost 1 base and J lost 4, with 9 bases in between. This CDR3 is 13 amino acids long. Germline lookup yields CDR1 SGHRS and CDR2 YFSETQ. The CDR3 is CASSLPEGYEQYF. The CDR3 region has the DNA TGCGCCAGCAGCTTGCCGGAGGGGTACGAGCAGTACTTC.